A selection of T cell receptor beta chains follows, all from one sample in a study of blood T cell repertoires in COVID-19. Assay: immunoSEQ multiplex PCR; the TCRdb copy retains only in-frame clones and omits some. The sample includes fewer than 90,000 clones, 84% seen only once; the top ten take 10% to 15%. Sequences were obtained from peripheral blood. The receptors originated from a human donor in a cohort sampled during active COVID-19. Both conserved end residues are part of each CDR3. A D gene is named only where the DNA matches it firmly. The size field is filled for only some rows; it gives once, few, many or a size class.

NA	TRBV18	TRBJ2-2	NA	TGTGCCAGCTCACCCGGCGGGGAGCTGTTTTTT	CASSPGGELFF
NA	TRBV19	TRBJ1-5	NA	TGTGCCAGTAGTTTCACCCAGGGCCAGCCCCAGCATTTT	CASSFTQGQPQHF
NA	TRBV3-1/TRBV3-2	TRBJ1-1	NA	TGTGCCAGCAGCCCGGAGTCCTACACTGAAGCTTTCTTT	CASSPESYTEAFF
TRBD2	TRBV11-1	TRBJ2-1	NA	TGTGCCAGTACCGGGGGGACTAGTCAGTTCTTC	CASTGGTSQFF
TRBD2	TRBV5-1	TRBJ2-5	NA	TGCGCCAGCAGCTTGGGGCGGGGGAGGCAAGAGACCCAGTACTTC	CASSLGRGRQETQYF
NA	TRBV19	TRBJ2-1	NA	TGTGCGAGCCGAGGAGGAGGAGGCGAGCAGTTCTTC	CASRGGGGEQFF
TRBD1	TRBV6-5	TRBJ1-4	NA	TGTGCCAGCAGACCGGACAGGGGATCTGAAAAACTGTTTTTT	CASRPDRGSEKLFF
TRBD2	TRBV2	TRBJ2-3	NA	TGTGCCAGCAGGCTAACTAGCGGGGGGGCAGATACGCAGTATTTT	CASRLTSGGADTQYF
TRBD2	TRBV6-6	TRBJ2-7	NA	TGTGCCAGCAGTTACCCCGGGACTAGCGGAAGCTACGAGCAGTACTTC	CASSYPGTSGSYEQYF
NA	TRBV7-6	TRBJ1-1	NA	TGTGCCAGCAGCTTAGGAGGACAGAGAAACACTGAAGCTTTCTTT	CASSLGGQRNTEAFF
NA	TRBV12-3/TRBV12-4	TRBJ1-2	NA	TGTGCCAGCAGCCTACCGGGGTATGGCTACACCTTC	CASSLPGYGYTF
NA	TRBV12-3/TRBV12-4	TRBJ1-1	NA	TGTGCCAGCACCATACAAATAAACACTGAAGCTTTCTTT	CASTIQINTEAFF
TRBD1	TRBV5-1	TRBJ2-5	NA	TGCGCCAGCACGGACAGGGGGTTAGGAGAGACCCAGTACTTC	CASTDRGLGETQYF
NA	TRBV18	TRBJ2-2	NA	TGTGCCAGCTCACCACAGACACCGAACACCGGGGAGCTGTTTTTT	CASSPQTPNTGELFF
TRBD1	TRBV25-1	TRBJ1-2	NA	TGTGCCAGCAGTGATTGGACAGGGAATGGCTACACCTTC	CASSDWTGNGYTF
TRBD2	TRBV6-2/TRBV6-3	TRBJ2-1	NA	TGTGCCAGCAGTTACCCCCCAATGGGACTAGCGGGAGAATCCGATGAGCAGTTCTTC	CASSYPPMGLAGESDEQFF
NA	TRBV3-1/TRBV3-2	TRBJ2-7	once	TGTGCCAGCAGCTCACACCGAGGGCGGGCGGGAAACGAGCAGTACTTC	CASSSHRGRAGNEQYF
NA	TRBV2	TRBJ1-5	NA	TGTGCCAGCAGCCCACAGGTTAGCGGGTCTCAGCCCCAGCATTTT	CASSPQVSGSQPQHF
NA	TRBV5-5	TRBJ2-7	NA	TGTGCCAGCAGCTCACCGACAGGCGTCTACGAGCAGTACTTC	CASSSPTGVYEQYF
TRBD1	TRBV5-1	TRBJ2-1	NA	TGCGCCAGCAGCTTGGCACAGGGGGTAAATGAGCAGTTCTTC	CASSLAQGVNEQFF
NA	TRBV5-6	TRBJ2-5	NA	TGTGCCAGCAGCAGCGTCAGGGCGGGGGAGACCCAGTACTTC	CASSSVRAGETQYF
TRBD1	TRBV2	TRBJ1-5	NA	TGTGCCAGCAGTGATTTTGACAGGGGGTTTATAGGGCAGCCCCAGCATTTT	CASSDFDRGFIGQPQHF
TRBD2	TRBV18	TRBJ2-1	NA	TGTGCCAGCTCACCAGGGACAGGGCGGACTAGCGGGAGCTCCTACAATGAGCAGTTCTTC	CASSPGTGRTSGSSYNEQFF
NA	TRBV6-2/TRBV6-3	TRBJ2-2	NA	TGTGCCAGCAGTCGCCGAGACACCGGGGAGCTGTTTTTT	CASSRRDTGELFF
NA	TRBV5-1	TRBJ2-7	NA	TGCGCCAGCCGGGGGGACATAAGTGCCTACGAGCAGTACTTC	CASRGDISAYEQYF
TRBD1	TRBV18	TRBJ1-6	few	TGTGCCAGCTCACCAATGGACAGGGCTAGTAATTCACCCCTCCACTTT	CASSPMDRASNSPLHF
NA	TRBV7-9	TRBJ1-1	NA	TGTGCCAGCAGCCTCCTGACAGACTACACTGAAGCTTTCTTT	CASSLLTDYTEAFF
TRBD2	TRBV7-2	TRBJ2-5	NA	TGTGCCAGCACTCCCTGGCCTAGCGGGAGACAAGAGACCCAGTACTTC	CASTPWPSGRQETQYF
TRBD1	TRBV7-9	TRBJ2-3	once	TGTGCCAGCAGCTTAGCGGACAGGGTTGGGGTTACGCAGTATTTT	CASSLADRVGVTQYF
TRBD1	TRBV10-3	TRBJ2-1	once	TGTGCCATCAGTGAGACAAGCGACAGGGGATCCTACAATGAGCAGTTCTTC	CAISETSDRGSYNEQFF
TRBD1	TRBV19	TRBJ1-1	NA	TGTGCCAGTAGGGACAGGACTGAAGCTTTCTTT	CASRDRTEAFF
TRBD1	TRBV28	TRBJ1-6	NA	TGTGCCAGCAGTCTTGACAGGGGAAGAAATTCACCCCTCCACTTT	CASSLDRGRNSPLHF
NA	TRBV18	TRBJ1-1	NA	TGTGCCAGCTCACTACAGAAAGTTGGGGCTTCGGTGACTGAAGCTTTCTTT	CASSLQKVGASVTEAFF
NA	TRBV6-6	TRBJ1-5	NA	TGTGCCAGCAGTTACCTTGACAGCCCCAATCAGCCCCAGCATTTT	CASSYLDSPNQPQHF
NA	TRBV21-1	TRBJ1-1	NA	TGTGCCAGCAGTACAGGGACAATACTCACTGAAGCTTTCTTT	CASSTGTILTEAFF
NA	TRBV29-1	TRBJ2-3	NA	TGCAGCGTTGTTGTGTGGGAGGCAGATACGCAGTATTTT	CSVVVWEADTQYF
TRBD2	TRBV28	TRBJ2-7	NA	TGTGCCAGCGTAACTAGCGGGAGGATTAACGAGCAGTACTTC	CASVTSGRINEQYF